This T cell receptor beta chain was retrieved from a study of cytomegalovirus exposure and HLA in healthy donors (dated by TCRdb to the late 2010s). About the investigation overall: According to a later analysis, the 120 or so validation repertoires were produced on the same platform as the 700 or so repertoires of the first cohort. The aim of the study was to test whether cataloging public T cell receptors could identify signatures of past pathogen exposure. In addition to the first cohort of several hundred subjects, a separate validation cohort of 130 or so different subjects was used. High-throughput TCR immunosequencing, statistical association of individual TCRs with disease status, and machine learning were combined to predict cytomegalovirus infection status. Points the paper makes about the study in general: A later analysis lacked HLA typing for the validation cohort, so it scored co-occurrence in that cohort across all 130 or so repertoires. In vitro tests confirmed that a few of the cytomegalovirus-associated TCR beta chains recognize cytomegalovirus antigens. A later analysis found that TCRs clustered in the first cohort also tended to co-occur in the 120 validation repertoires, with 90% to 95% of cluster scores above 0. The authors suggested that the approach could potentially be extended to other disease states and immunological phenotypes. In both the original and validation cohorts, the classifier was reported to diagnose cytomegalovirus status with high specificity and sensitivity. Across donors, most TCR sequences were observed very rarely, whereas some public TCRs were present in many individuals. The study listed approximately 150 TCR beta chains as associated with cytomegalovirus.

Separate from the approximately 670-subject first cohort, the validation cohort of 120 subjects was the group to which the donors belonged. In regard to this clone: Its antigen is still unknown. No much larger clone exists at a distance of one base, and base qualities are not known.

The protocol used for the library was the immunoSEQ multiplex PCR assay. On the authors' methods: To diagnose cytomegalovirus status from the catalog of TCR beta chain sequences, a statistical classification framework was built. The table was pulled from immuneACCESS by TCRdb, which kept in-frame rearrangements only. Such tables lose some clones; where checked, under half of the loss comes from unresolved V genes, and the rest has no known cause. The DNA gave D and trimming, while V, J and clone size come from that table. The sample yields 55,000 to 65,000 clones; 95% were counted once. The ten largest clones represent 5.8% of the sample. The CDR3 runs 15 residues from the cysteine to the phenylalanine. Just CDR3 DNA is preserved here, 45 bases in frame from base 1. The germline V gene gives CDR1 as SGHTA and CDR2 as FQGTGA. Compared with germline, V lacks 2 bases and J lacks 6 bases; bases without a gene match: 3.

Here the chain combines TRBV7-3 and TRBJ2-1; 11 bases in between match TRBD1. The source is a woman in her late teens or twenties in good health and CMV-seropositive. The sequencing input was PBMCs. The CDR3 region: CASSLAGTGGNEQFF. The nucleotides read TGTGCCAGCAGCTTAGCCGGGACAGGGGGCAATGAGCAGTTCTTC.